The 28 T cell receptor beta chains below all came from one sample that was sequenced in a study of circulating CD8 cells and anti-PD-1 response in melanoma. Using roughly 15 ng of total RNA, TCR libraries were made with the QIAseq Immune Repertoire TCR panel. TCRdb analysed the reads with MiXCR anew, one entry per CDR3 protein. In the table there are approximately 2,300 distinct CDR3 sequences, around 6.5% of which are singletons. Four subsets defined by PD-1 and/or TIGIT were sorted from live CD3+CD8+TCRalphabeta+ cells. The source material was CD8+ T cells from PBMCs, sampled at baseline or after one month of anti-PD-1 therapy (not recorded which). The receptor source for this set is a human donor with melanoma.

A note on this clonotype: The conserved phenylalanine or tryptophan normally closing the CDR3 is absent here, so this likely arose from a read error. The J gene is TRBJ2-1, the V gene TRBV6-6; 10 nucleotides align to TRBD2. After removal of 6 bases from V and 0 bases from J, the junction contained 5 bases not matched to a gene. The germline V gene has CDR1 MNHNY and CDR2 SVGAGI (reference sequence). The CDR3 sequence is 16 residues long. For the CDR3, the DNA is TGTGCCAGCAGGCTAGCGGGGGAGTTCTCCTACAATGAGCAGTTCCTC. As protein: CASRLAGEFSYNEQFL.

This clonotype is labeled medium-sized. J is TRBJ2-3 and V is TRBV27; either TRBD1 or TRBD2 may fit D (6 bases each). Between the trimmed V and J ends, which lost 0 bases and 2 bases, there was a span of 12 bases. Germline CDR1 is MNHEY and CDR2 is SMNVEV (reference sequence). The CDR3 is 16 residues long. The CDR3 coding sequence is TGTGCCAGCAGTTTATCGAAGGGGGGCCCCACAGATACGCAGTATTTT. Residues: CASSLSKGGPTDTQYF.

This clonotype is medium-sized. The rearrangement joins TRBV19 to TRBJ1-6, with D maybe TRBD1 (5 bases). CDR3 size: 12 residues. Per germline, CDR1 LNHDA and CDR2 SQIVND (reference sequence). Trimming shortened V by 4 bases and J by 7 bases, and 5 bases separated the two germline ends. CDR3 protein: CASSTGNSPLHF. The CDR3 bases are TGTGCCAGTAGTACAGGGAATTCACCCCTCCACTTT.

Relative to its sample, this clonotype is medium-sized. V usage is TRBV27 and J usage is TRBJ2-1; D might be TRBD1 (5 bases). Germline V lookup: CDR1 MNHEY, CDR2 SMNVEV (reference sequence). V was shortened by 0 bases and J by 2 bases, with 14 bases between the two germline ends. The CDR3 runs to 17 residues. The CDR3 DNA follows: TGTGCCAGCAGTTTATCTGGGGCGGCCGCCGCCTACAATGAGCAGTTCTTC. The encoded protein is CASSLSGAAAAYNEQFF.

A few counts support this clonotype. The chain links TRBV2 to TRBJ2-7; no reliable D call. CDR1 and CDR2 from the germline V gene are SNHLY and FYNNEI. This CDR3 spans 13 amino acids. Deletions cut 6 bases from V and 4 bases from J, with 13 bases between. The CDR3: CASSELPNYEQYF. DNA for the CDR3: TGTGCCAGCAGCGAGTTGCCGAATTACGAGCAGTACTTC.

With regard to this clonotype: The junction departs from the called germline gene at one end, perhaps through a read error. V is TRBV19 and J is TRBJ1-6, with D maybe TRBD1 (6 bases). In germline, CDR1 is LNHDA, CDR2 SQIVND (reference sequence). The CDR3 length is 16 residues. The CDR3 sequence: CACSIVGTTQDSPLHF. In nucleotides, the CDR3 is TGTGCCTGTAGTATAGTCGGGACAACCCAGGATTCACCCCTCCACTTT. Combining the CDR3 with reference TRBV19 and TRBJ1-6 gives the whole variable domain DGGITQSPKYLFRKEGQNVTLSCEQNLNHDAMYWYRQDPGQGLRLIYYSQIVNDFQKGDIAEGYSVSREKKESFPLTVTSAQKNPTAFYLCACSIVGTTQDSPLHFGNGTRLTVT.

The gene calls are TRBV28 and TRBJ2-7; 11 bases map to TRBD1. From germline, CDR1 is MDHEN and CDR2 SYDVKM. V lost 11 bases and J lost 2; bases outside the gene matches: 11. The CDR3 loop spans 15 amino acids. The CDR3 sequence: CAGSLSGQGAYEQYF. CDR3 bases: TGTGCCGGTAGTTTATCGGGACAGGGGGCCTACGAGCAGTACTTC.

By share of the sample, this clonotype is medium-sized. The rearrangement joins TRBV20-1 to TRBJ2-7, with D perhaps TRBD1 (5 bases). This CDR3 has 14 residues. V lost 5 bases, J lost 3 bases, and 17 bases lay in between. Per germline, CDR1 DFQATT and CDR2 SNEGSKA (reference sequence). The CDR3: CSAYSQGSFYEQYF. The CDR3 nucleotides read TGCAGTGCTTACTCCCAGGGTTCGTTCTACGAGCAGTACTTC.

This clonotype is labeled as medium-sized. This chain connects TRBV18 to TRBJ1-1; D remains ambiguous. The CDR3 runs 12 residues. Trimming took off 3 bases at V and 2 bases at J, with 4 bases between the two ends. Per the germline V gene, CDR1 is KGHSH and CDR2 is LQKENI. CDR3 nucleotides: TGTGCCAGCTCACCGCTTAACACTGAAGCTTTCTTT. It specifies CASSPLNTEAFF.

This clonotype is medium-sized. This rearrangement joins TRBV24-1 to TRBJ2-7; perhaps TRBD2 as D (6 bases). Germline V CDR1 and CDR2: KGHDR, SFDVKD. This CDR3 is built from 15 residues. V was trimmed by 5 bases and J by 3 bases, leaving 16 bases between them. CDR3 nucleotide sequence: TGTGCCACCAGTGCGCGGGACGGCCTCTTCTACGAGCAGTACTTC. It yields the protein CATSARDGLFYEQYF.

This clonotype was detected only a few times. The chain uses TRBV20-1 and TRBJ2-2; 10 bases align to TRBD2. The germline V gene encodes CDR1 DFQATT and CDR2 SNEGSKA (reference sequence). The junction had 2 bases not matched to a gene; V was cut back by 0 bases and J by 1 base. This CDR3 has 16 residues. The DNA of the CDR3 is TGCAGTGCTAGAGAGGGGACTAGCGTGAACACCGGGGAGCTGTTTTTT. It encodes CSAREGTSVNTGELFF.

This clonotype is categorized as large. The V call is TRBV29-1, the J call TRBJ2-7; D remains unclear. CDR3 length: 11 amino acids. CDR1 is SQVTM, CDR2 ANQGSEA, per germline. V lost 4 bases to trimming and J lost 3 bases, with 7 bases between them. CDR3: CSVVIDYEQYF. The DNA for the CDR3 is TGCAGCGTTGTAATAGACTACGAGCAGTACTTC.

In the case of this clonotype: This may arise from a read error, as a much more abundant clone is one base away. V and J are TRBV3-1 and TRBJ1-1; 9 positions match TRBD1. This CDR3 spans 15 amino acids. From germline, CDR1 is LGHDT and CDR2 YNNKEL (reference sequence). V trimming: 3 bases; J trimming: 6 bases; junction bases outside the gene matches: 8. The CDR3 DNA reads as TGTGCCAGCAGCCATGGGGGACAGGGAGGCGCTGAAGCTTTCTTT. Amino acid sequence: CASSHGGQGGAEAFF.

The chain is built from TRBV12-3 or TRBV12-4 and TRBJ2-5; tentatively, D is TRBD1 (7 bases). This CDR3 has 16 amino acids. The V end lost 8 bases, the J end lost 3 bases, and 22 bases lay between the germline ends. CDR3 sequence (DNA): TGTGCCAGCCGTAGGCCAGGGACAGCGGGCGAAGAGACCCAGTACTTC. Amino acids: CASRRPGTAGEETQYF.

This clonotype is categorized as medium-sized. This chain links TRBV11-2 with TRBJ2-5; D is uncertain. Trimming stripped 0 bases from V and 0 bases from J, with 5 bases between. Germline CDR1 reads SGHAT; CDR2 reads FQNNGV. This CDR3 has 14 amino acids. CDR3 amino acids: CASSLEANQETQYF. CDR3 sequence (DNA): TGTGCCAGCAGCTTAGAGGCGAACCAAGAGACCCAGTACTTC.

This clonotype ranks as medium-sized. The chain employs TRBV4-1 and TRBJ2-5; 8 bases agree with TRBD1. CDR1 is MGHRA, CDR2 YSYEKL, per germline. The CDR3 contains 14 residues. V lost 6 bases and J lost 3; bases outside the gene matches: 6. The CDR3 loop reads CASRETDREETQYF. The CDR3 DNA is TGCGCCAGCAGGGAGACGGACAGGGAAGAGACCCAGTACTTC.

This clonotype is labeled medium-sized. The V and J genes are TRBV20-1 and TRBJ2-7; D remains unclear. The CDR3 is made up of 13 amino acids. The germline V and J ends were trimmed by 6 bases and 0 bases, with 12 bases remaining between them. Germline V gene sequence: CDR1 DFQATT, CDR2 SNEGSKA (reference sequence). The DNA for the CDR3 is TGCAGTGCGGAAGGACGGAACTCCTACGAGCAGTACTTC. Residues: CSAEGRNSYEQYF.

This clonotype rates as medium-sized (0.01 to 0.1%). CDR3 region: CASSGGQGSQFF. For the CDR3, the DNA is TGTGCCAGCAGTGGAGGGCAGGGGTCACAGTTCTTC. V is TRBV6-1 and J is TRBJ2-1, with D perhaps matching TRBD1 (6 bases). Germline V gives CDR1 MNHNS, CDR2 SASEGT. V lost 4 bases and J lost 13, with 14 bases in between. The CDR3 is 12 residues long.

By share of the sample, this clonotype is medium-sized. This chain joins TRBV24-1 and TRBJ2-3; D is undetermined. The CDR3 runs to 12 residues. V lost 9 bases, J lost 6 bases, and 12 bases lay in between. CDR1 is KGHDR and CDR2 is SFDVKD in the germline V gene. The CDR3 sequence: CATAVTPDTQYF. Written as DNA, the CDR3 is TGTGCCACCGCCGTTACCCCCGATACGCAGTATTTT.

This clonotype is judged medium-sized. The DNA for the CDR3 is TGTGCCAGCGGAAGGGGACTAGCGAACACCGGGGAGCTGTTTTTT. Its translation: CASGRGLANTGELFF. The chain links TRBV2 to TRBJ2-2; 8 bases align to TRBD2. The CDR3 has 15 amino acids. Germline V gene sequence: CDR1 SNHLY, CDR2 FYNNEI. V lost 8 bases and J lost 0; bases outside the gene matches: 5.

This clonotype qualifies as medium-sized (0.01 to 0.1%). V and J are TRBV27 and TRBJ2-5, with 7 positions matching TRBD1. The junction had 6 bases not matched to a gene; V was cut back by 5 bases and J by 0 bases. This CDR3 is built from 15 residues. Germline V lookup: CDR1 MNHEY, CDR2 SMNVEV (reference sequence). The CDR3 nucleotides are TGTGCCAGCAGTGCACGACAGGGATACCAAGAGACCCAGTACTTC. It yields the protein CASSARQGYQETQYF.

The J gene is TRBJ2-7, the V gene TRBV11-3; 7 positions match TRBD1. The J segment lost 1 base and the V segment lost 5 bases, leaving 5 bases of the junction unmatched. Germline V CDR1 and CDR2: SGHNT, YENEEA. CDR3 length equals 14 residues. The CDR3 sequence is CASSSTGESYEQYF. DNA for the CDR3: TGTGCCAGCAGCAGTACAGGGGAGTCCTACGAGCAGTACTTC.

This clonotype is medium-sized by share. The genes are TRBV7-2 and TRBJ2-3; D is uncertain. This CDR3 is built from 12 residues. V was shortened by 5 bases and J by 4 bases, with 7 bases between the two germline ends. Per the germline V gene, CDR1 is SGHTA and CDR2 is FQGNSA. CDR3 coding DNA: TGTGCCAGCAGCCAACCAGCAGATACGCAGTATTTT. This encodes CASSQPADTQYF.

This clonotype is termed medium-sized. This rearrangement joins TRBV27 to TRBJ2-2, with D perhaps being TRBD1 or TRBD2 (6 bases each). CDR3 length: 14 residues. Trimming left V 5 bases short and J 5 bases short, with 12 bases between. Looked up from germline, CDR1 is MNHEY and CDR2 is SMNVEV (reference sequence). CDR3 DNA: TGTGCCAGCAGTCCACAGGGAGGTACCGGGGAGCTGTTTTTT. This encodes CASSPQGGTGELFF.

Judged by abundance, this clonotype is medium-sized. CDR3: CASGSRDLNQPQHF. CDR3 sequence (DNA): TGTGCCAGCGGAAGCCGGGACCTCAATCAGCCCCAGCATTTT. The chain combines TRBV2 with TRBJ1-5, with D maybe TRBD1 (5 bases). V lost 8 bases and J lost 3, with 14 bases in between. Germline lookup yields CDR1 SNHLY and CDR2 FYNNEI. CDR3 length: 14 amino acids.

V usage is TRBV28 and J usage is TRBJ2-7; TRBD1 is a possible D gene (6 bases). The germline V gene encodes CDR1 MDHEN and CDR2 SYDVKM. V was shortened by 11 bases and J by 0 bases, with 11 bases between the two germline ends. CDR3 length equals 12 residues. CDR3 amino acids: CAAQGGSYEQYF. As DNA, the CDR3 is TGTGCCGCCCAAGGGGGCTCCTACGAGCAGTACTTC.

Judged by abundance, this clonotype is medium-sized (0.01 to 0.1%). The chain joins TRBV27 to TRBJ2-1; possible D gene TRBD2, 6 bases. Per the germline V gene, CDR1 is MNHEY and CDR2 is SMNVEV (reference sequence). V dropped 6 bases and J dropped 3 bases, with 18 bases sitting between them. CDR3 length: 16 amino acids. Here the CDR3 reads CASSSPGAGSYNEQFF. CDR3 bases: TGTGCCAGCAGCTCTCCAGGCGCGGGGAGCTACAATGAGCAGTTCTTC.

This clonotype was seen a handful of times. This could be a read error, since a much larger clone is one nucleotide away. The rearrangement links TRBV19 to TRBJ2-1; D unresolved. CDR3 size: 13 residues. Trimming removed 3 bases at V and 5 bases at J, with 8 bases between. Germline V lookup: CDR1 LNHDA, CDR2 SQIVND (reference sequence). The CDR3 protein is CASSIPDHNEQFF. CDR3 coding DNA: TGTGCCAGTAGTATCCCGGACCACAATGAGCAGTTCTTC.